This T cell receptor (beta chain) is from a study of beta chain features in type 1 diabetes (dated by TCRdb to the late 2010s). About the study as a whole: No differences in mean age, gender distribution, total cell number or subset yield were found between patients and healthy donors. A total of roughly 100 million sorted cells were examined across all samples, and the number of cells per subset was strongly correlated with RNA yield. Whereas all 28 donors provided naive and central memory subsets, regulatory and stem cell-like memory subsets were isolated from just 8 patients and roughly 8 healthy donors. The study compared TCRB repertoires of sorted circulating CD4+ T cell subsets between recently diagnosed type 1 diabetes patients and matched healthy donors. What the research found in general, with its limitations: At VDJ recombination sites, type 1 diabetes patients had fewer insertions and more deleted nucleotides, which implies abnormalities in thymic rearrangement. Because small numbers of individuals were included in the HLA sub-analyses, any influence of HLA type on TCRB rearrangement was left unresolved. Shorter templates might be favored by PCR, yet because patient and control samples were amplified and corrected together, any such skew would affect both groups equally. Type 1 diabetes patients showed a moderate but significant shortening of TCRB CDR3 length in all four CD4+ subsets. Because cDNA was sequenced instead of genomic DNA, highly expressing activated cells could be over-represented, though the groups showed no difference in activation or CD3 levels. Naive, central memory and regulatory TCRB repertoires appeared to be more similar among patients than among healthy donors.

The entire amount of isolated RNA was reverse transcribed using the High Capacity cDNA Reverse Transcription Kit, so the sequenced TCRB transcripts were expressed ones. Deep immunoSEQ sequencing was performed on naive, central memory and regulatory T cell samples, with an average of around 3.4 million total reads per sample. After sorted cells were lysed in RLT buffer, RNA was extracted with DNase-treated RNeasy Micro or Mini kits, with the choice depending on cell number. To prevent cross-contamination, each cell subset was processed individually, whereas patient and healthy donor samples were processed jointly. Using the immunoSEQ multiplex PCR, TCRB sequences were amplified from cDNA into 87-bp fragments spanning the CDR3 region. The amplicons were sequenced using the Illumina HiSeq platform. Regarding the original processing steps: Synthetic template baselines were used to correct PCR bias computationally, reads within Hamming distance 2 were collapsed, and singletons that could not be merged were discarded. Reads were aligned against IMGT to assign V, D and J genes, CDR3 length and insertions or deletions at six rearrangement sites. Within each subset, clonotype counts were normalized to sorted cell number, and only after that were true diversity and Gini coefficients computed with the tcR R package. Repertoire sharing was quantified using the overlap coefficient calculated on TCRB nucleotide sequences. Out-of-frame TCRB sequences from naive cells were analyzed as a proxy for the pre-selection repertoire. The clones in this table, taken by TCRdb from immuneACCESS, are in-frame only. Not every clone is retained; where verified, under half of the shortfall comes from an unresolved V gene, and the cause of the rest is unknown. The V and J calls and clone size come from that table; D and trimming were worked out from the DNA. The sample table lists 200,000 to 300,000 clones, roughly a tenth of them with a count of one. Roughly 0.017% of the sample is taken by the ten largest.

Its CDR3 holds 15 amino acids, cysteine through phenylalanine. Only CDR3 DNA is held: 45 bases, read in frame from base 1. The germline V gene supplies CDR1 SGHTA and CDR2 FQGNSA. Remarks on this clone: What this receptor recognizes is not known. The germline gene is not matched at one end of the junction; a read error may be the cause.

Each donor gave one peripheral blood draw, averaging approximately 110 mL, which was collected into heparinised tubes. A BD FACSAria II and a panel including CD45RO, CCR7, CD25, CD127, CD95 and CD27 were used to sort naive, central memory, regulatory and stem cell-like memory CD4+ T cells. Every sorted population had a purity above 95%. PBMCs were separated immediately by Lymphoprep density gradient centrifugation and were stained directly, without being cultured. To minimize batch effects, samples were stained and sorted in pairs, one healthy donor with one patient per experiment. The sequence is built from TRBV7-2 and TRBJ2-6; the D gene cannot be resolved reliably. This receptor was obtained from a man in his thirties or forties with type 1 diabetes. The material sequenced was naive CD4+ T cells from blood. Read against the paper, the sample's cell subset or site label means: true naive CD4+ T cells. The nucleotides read TGCGCCAGCAGCTCTCGTGAGTCTGGGGCCAACGTCCTGACTTTC. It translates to CASSSRESGANVLTF.